Each of the 2 T cell receptor beta chains below was sequenced from the same sample in a study of blood T cell repertoires in COVID-19. Method: immunoSEQ multiplex PCR; TCRdb's copy keeps in-frame clones and lacks some. The sample yields some 230,000 clones, 82% seen once. Specimen: peripheral blood. Source of these receptors: an elderly woman with COVID-19, enrolled during active disease.

V and J are TRBV5-1 and TRBJ2-4; D uncertain. In germline, CDR1 is SGHRS, CDR2 YFSETQ. The CDR3 is 15 residues long. The ends were cut back, 4 bases at V and 0 bases at J, with 11 bases in the middle. The CDR3 region is CASSLSTGAKNIQYF. The CDR3 DNA sequence: TGCGCCAGCAGCCTTTCGACGGGAGCCAAAAACATTCAGTACTTC.

In DNA form, the CDR3 reads TGTGCCATCAGTGCCGGGGGGATCTACAATGAGCAGTTCTTC. This translates into CAISAGGIYNEQFF. The J gene is TRBJ2-1, the V gene TRBV10-3, with 7 bases aligning to TRBD2. The ends lost 4 bases at V and 3 bases at J; junction bases unmatched: 3. Germline CDR1 ENHRY, CDR2 SYGVKD. This CDR3 has 14 residues.